This T cell receptor (beta chain) was captured by sequencing in a study of T cell responses to AZD1222 COVID-19 vaccine. Study as a whole: Pooled samples include second doses given at about 4 or 12 weeks.

General study findings and limits: Of the AZD1222 recipients, only six were seropositive at baseline. Donors, mostly white British, included more females; clonal diversity was possibly underestimated. Two AZD1222 administrations were followed by greater Spike-specific TCR breadth and depth.

TCRdb keeps only in-frame clones here, not all; method: immunoSEQ multiplex PCR. This table has under 150,000 clones, under 95% appearing once. As regards this clone: Its antigen remains unknown.

Germline V gene data show CDR1 as SEHNR and CDR2 as FQNEAQ (reference sequence). The CDR3 runs to 15 residues. V shed 0 bases, J shed 8 bases, and the junction held 5 bases outside the gene matches. This TCR derives from an adult in good health. Sequences were derived from peripheral blood, sampled on day 0 of AZD1222 vaccination. The rearrangement uses TRBV7-9 and TRBJ1-2; TRBD1 matches 11 bases. The CDR3 here is CASSLAGQGAGGYTF. In nucleotides, the CDR3 is TGTGCCAGCAGCTTAGCTGGACAGGGGGCCGGCGGCTACACCTTC.